This T cell receptor beta chain was captured in a study of cytomegalovirus exposure and HLA in healthy donors. Looking at the study overall: As an earlier analysis found, roughly 180 million T cells yielded 90 million to 140 million unique TCR beta sequences. Study outcomes and limitations: 16,951 TCR beta sequences were associated with HLA alleles at 0.05 false discovery rate in a later analysis. In an earlier analysis, about 87% or about 30%: the productive usage of most TCR beta V segments.

Details on this clone: The antigen is undetermined.

Germline-derived CDR1 and CDR2 are SGHTA and FQGTGA. CDR3 size: 16 residues. V lost 2 bases, J lost 4 bases, and 12 bases lay in between. PCR employed 60 Vbeta and 13 Jbeta primers. The table came from immunoSEQ multiplex PCR; TCRdb's copy has only in-frame clones and leaves some out. The table shows 150,000 or so clones, with around four fifths occurring only once. This clonotype originated in a female donor in good health and CMV-seronegative. Sequenced sample: PBMCs. V is TRBV7-3 and J is TRBJ2-6; D might be TRBD1 (5 bases). CDR3 DNA sequence: TGTGCCAGCAGCTTATTCAGGGTTTCCGGGGCCAACGTCCTGACTTTC. It is translated as CASSLFRVSGANVLTF.